A single sample is the source of the 22 T cell receptor beta chains below, sequenced in a study of control samples from healthy donors and cancer patients. Libraries were prepared by immunoSEQ multiplex PCR; TCRdb keeps only in-frame clonotypes and omits some of them. Here the sample spans 100,000 or so clones, around 83% being singletons. Sequenced material: blood. The origin of the receptors is a woman in her fifties or sixties in good health.

The chain has TRBV7-9 and TRBJ2-1; the match to TRBD2 covers 10 bases. The CDR3 spans 15 residues. J gave up 4 bases and V 1 base, and 1 base lay outside the gene matches. Per germline, CDR1 SEHNR and CDR2 FQNEAQ (reference sequence). The CDR3 reads CASSLVLAGYNEQFF. The CDR3 DNA follows: TGTGCCAGCAGCTTAGTACTAGCGGGATACAATGAGCAGTTCTTC.

This clone was observed a handful of times. The chain joins TRBV7-9 to TRBJ1-1, with D possibly TRBD1 on 6 matching bases. The CDR3 extends over 14 amino acids. The V end lost 3 bases, the J end lost 5 bases, and 13 bases lay between the germline ends. CDR1 and CDR2 from the germline V gene are SEHNR and FQNEAQ (reference sequence). CDR3 sequence (DNA): TGTGCCAGCAGCTTCTTACAGGGATTAACTGAAGCTTTCTTT. This sequence encodes CASSFLQGLTEAFF. Full variable domain (missing parts from reference TRBV7-9 and TRBJ1-1): DTGVSQNPRHKITKRGQNVTFRCDPISEHNRLYWYRQTLGQGPEFLTYFQNEAQLEKSRLLSDRFSAERPKGSFSTLEIQRTEQGDSAMYLCASSFLQGLTEAFFGQGTRLTVV.

The genes are TRBV7-3 and TRBJ2-6; a weak D match, TRBD2 (5 bases). V lost 5 bases and J 1 base, leaving 12 bases between the germline ends. This CDR3 has 16 amino acids. Germline CDR1 and CDR2: SGHTA and FQGTGA. The CDR3 region is CASSHRPGSGANVLTF. CDR3 in DNA: TGTGCCAGCAGCCACCGCCCGGGGTCTGGGGCCAACGTCCTGACTTTC.

This clone was detected only once. CDR3 region: CASRPGLAGSTDTQYF. The DNA of the CDR3 is TGCGCCAGCAGACCGGGACTAGCGGGATCCACAGATACGCAGTATTTT. The chain employs TRBV5-1 and TRBJ2-3, with 13 bases identical to TRBD2. The CDR3 covers 16 residues. V shed 5 bases, J shed 2 bases, and the junction held 5 bases outside the gene matches. Germline CDR1 and CDR2: SGHRS and YFSETQ.

This chain links TRBV11-3 with TRBJ2-7, with a weak D call TRBD1 (5 bases). CDR3 length: 15 amino acids. Germline CDR1 and CDR2: SGHNT and YENEEA. The V end lost 0 bases, the J end lost 5 bases, and 14 bases lay between the germline ends. CDR3 nucleotides: TGTGCCAGCAGCTTAGATGGCAGGGCAAGGGACGAGCAGTACTTC. As protein: CASSLDGRARDEQYF. Combining the CDR3 with reference TRBV11-3 and TRBJ2-7 gives the whole variable domain EAGVVQSPRYKIIEKKQPVAFWCNPISGHNTLYWYLQNLGQGPELLIRYENEEAVDDSQLPKDRFSAERLKGVDSTLKIQPAELGDSAVYLCASSLDGRARDEQYFGPGTRLTVT.

The chain is built from TRBV11-3 and TRBJ1-2; TRBD1 matches at 8 bases. The V segment lost 1 base and the J segment 2 bases; nucleotides outside the gene matches: 9. The germline gives CDR1 SGHNT, CDR2 YENEEA. The CDR3 is 17 residues long. As DNA, the CDR3 is TGTGCCAGCAGCTTAGGGGGGACAGGTCCCTCCAACTATGGCTACACCTTC. Translated: CASSLGGTGPSNYGYTF.

The chain recombines TRBV19 with TRBJ1-2, with 12 bases matching TRBD1. In germline, CDR1 is LNHDA, CDR2 SQIVND (reference sequence). This CDR3 spans 14 amino acids. Unmatched junction bases numbered 5, after V lost 4 bases and J lost 8 bases. CDR3 coding DNA: TGTGCCAGTAGTAAGGGACAGGGGGCGCGAGGCTACACCTTC. Translation gives CASSKGQGARGYTF.

V is TRBV6-2 or TRBV6-3 and J is TRBJ2-1; 7 nucleotides match TRBD1. CDR3 size: 17 residues. Germline V gene lookup returns CDR1 MNHEY and CDR2 SVGEGT. The junction had 10 bases not matched to a gene; V was cut back by 0 bases and J by 5 bases. CDR3 DNA sequence: TGTGCCAGCAGTTACTCGGTGCCGACAGGGACGGACAATGAGCAGTTCTTC. Its translation is CASSYSVPTGTDNEQFF.

This rearrangement joins TRBV5-4 to TRBJ1-4, with a tentative D call TRBD1 (5 bases). The CDR3 has 14 residues. V was pared by 0 bases and J by 7 bases, with 10 bases between. Germline V gene lookup returns CDR1 SGHNT and CDR2 YYREEE (reference sequence). CDR3 sequence reads: CASSLGPGLEKLFF. The CDR3 DNA reads TGTGCCAGCAGCTTGGGACCGGGGCTTGAAAAACTGTTTTTT.

J is TRBJ1-4 and V is TRBV11-2; weak D call: TRBD1 (5 bases). CDR1 is SGHAT and CDR2 is FQNNGV in the germline V gene. The CDR3 has 14 amino acids. V was clipped by 1 base and J by 5 bases, with 8 bases between them. The CDR3 protein is CASSLGQTNEKLFF. DNA of the CDR3: TGTGCCAGCAGCTTAGGACAGACAAATGAAAAACTGTTTTTT.

The genes are TRBV13 and TRBJ1-1, with 7 positions matching TRBD1. Germline CDR1 reads PRHDT; CDR2 reads FYEKMQ (reference sequence). The CDR3 covers 13 residues. V lost 5 bases, J lost 7 bases, and 7 bases stayed unmatched. Here the CDR3 DNA reads TGTGCCAGCAGCCCGCTCCGGGACAGTGAAGCTTTCTTT. The encoded protein is CASSPLRDSEAFF.

The chain combines TRBV11-2 with TRBJ1-6, with a possible D match to TRBD1 (5 bases). V lost 1 base, J lost 0 bases, and 10 bases lay in between. The CDR3 extends over 17 amino acids. Looked up from germline, CDR1 is SGHAT and CDR2 is FQNNGV. This chain's CDR3 is CASSLVGGSSYNSPLHF. CDR3 nucleotides: TGTGCCAGCAGCTTAGTGGGGGGGAGCTCCTATAATTCACCCCTCCACTTT.

V and J are TRBV6-5 and TRBJ2-1; D is unclear. The V end lost 0 bases, the J end lost 5 bases, and 8 bases lay between the germline ends. Germline CDR1 is MNHEY and CDR2 is SVGAGI. CDR3 length: 14 residues. CDR3 sequence reads: CASSYSGRHNEQFF. The CDR3, as DNA: TGTGCCAGCAGTTACTCCGGCCGACACAATGAGCAGTTCTTC.

This clone showed up just once. The CDR3 is CASSQGAGEYYGYTF. CDR3 nucleotide sequence: TGTGCCAGCAGCCAAGGGGCGGGGGAGTACTATGGCTACACCTTC. This sequence joins TRBV14 and TRBJ1-2; tentatively, D is TRBD1 (5 bases). The CDR3 has 15 residues. The V end was cut by 1 base, the J end by 3 bases, with 12 bases between. Germline V lookup: CDR1 SGHDN, CDR2 FVKESK. The entire variable domain, with the rest obtained from reference TRBV14 and TRBJ1-2, is as follows: EAGVTQFPSHSVIEKGQTVTLRCDPISGHDNLYWYRRVMGKEIKFLLHFVKESKQDESGMPNNRFLAERTGGTYSTLKVQPAELEDSGVYFCASSQGAGEYYGYTFGSGTRLTVV.

This clone was seen only once. The chain has TRBV18 and TRBJ1-3, with D tentatively TRBD1 (5 bases). Germline assignment: CDR1 KGHSH and CDR2 LQKENI. The germline V and J ends were trimmed by 4 bases and 1 base, with 8 bases remaining between them. The CDR3 is 14 residues long. The CDR3 sequence: CASSQGRSGNTIYF. CDR3 DNA sequence: TGTGCCAGCTCACAGGGGAGATCTGGAAACACCATATATTTT.

The rearrangement joins TRBV18 to TRBJ2-3, with 9 positions matching TRBD2. Germline CDR1 is KGHSH and CDR2 is LQKENI. CDR3 length equals 15 residues. With V trimmed by 5 bases and J by 0 bases, 3 bases remained unmatched. The CDR3 region is CASSSGLASTDTQYF. The CDR3 nucleotides are TGTGCCAGCTCATCGGGACTAGCTAGCACAGATACGCAGTATTTT.

This clone has only one observation. The genes are TRBV7-8 and TRBJ2-3; D is ambiguous. Deletions cut 5 bases from V and 1 base from J, with 13 bases between. The V gene's germline CDR1 is SGHVS and CDR2 FQNEAQ. There are 15 residues in the CDR3. This CDR3 is CASSPGVQRTDTQYF. The CDR3 nucleotides read TGTGCCAGCAGCCCTGGGGTTCAACGCACAGATACGCAGTATTTT.

The V gene is TRBV7-9, the J gene TRBJ2-7; 7 nucleotides line up with TRBD2. V lost 5 bases to trimming and J lost 2 bases; unmatched junction nucleotides: 9. Germline values: CDR1 SEHNR, CDR2 FQNEAQ (reference sequence). CDR3 length equals 15 residues. CDR3 nucleotide sequence: TGTGCCAGCAGCAATGGGAGGGAAGAGGCCTACGAGCAGTACTTC. It encodes CASSNGREEAYEQYF.

V is TRBV7-9 and J is TRBJ1-4; the D is unclear. Trimming removed 4 bases from V and 8 bases from J, with 8 bases in between. The germline V gene has CDR1 SEHNR and CDR2 FQNEAQ (reference sequence). The CDR3 is 12 residues long. CDR3 in DNA: TGTGCCAGCAGCTCTGTATCGGAAAAACTGTTTTTT. Its translation: CASSSVSEKLFF.

The chain combines TRBV6-6 with TRBJ1-4; TRBD1 matches 9 bases. There are 15 residues in the CDR3. Looked up from germline, CDR1 is MNHNY and CDR2 is SVGAGI (reference sequence). J was trimmed by 11 bases and V by 0 bases; bases with no gene match: 7. The CDR3 DNA is TGTGCCAGCAGTTACTCCCCGGGACAGGGAAAGAAACTGTTTTTT. Translating gives CASSYSPGQGKKLFF.

Here the CDR3 reads CASSLPYLEASGDNEQFF. Here the CDR3 DNA reads TGTGCCAGCAGTTTACCCTACTTGGAGGCTAGCGGAGACAATGAGCAGTTCTTC. The chain has TRBV28 and TRBJ2-1; TRBD2 matches at 7 bases. V lost 2 bases to trimming and J lost 5 bases; unmatched junction nucleotides: 15. This CDR3 is 18 amino acids long. CDR1 and CDR2 from the germline V gene are MDHEN and SYDVKM.

The chain combines TRBV7-2 with TRBJ2-3, with D possibly being TRBD2 (6 bases). In germline, CDR1 is SGHTA, CDR2 FQGNSA. Trimming removed 4 bases from V and 0 bases from J, with 11 bases in between. The CDR3 is 15 residues long. This CDR3 is CASSWGLSSTDTQYF. As DNA, the CDR3 is TGTGCCAGCAGCTGGGGACTTAGTAGCACAGATACGCAGTATTTT.